A selection of T cell receptor beta chains follows, all from one sample in a study of CD8 T cells in ankylosing spondylitis. TCRdb reprocessed the 5' RACE reads with MiXCR, giving one entry per CDR3 protein. This table has 500,000 to 550,000 distinct CDR3 sequences, roughly 12% appearing once. Sequenced input: blood, either unsorted or a sorted T cell fraction (not recorded which). All receptors derive from a male donor with ankylosing spondylitis. Each CDR3 is given without its conserved first and last residue. Fields, in order: J gene, D gene, V gene, CDR3 protein. D genes are given only for firm matches.

j_call: TRBJ2-5
d_call: TRBD2
v_call: TRBV20-1
cdr3_aa: SASVLAGGFETQY

j_call: TRBJ2-2
d_call: TRBD2
v_call: TRBV2
cdr3_aa: ASSGSSGRNTGELF

j_call: TRBJ2-1
d_call: TRBD2
v_call: TRBV15
cdr3_aa: ATSRGLAGGTEQF

j_call: TRBJ2-3
d_call: .
v_call: TRBV24-1
cdr3_aa: ATTANNQDTQY

j_call: TRBJ2-7
d_call: .
v_call: TRBV14
cdr3_aa: ASSQGLYSYEQY

j_call: TRBJ2-2
d_call: .
v_call: TRBV10-3
cdr3_aa: AITDTANTGELF

j_call: TRBJ2-3
d_call: .
v_call: TRBV7-6
cdr3_aa: ASAGNADTQY

j_call: TRBJ2-1
d_call: TRBD2
v_call: TRBV7-9
cdr3_aa: ASSLREGRDEQF

j_call: TRBJ1-1
d_call: .
v_call: TRBV6-5
cdr3_aa: ASSYSKGSMNTEAF

j_call: TRBJ2-5
d_call: TRBD1
v_call: TRBV28
cdr3_aa: ASSFSTGTVGETQY

j_call: TRBJ1-5
d_call: .
v_call: TRBV7-2
cdr3_aa: ASSNREGHQPQH

j_call: TRBJ2-5
d_call: .
v_call: TRBV5-1
cdr3_aa: ASSRGERETQY

j_call: TRBJ1-2
d_call: .
v_call: TRBV20-1
cdr3_aa: SARVRGGYT

j_call: TRBJ2-7
d_call: .
v_call: TRBV6-2/TRBV6-3
cdr3_aa: ASSQSSYEQY